The clone carrying this TCR beta chain came up once. Its matching antigen is unknown. The sample is drawn from a study of cytomegalovirus exposure and HLA in healthy donors. Only in-frame clones appear in the TCRdb table, and some are missing; sequencing was by immunoSEQ multiplex PCR. The top ten clones hold 0.85% to 0.95% of a sample with over 85,000 clones, around 96% of them seen once. Separate from the roughly 720-subject first cohort was the roughly 120-subject validation cohort, to which the donors belonged. Study conclusions and caveats: Many donors carried some public TCRs, although rarity characterized most TCR sequences. According to the study, 180 or so TCR beta chains were cytomegalovirus-associated.

This TCR came from a young woman in good health and CMV-seronegative. The specimen was PBMCs.

Written as DNA, the CDR3 is TGTGCCAGCAGTGAGAGTAACCTCAACTCTGGGGCCAACGTCCTGACTTTC. It specifies CASSESNLNSGANVLTF. The chain uses TRBV2 and TRBJ2-6; D is ambiguous. The CDR3 length is 17 residues. The germline gives CDR1 SNHLY, CDR2 FYNNEI. With 3 bases removed from V and 0 bases from J, the gap between germline ends came to 12 bases.